The 32 T cell receptor beta chains below all came from one sample that was sequenced in a study of identical twins. TCRdb ran MiXCR on the 5' RACE reads and lists one entry per CDR3 protein. The data hold 300,000 to 350,000 distinct CDR3 sequences, with about 12% observed a single time. This same sample was also part of a study on yellow fever vaccine responses in identical twins.

The material sequenced was CD8+ T cells sorted from blood. The receptor source for this set is a woman under 30 in good health.

V gene TRBV15 combines with J gene TRBJ2-3; 7 bases align to TRBD1. The V and J ends lost 1 base and 2 bases, in that order; junction bases with no gene match: 3. In germline, CDR1 is LNHNV, CDR2 YYDKDF (reference sequence). The CDR3 loop spans 15 amino acids. The CDR3 spells CATSRGDRYTDTQYF. CDR3 DNA: TGTGCCACCAGCAGAGGGGACAGATACACAGATACGCAGTATTTT.

The gene calls are TRBV20-1 and TRBJ1-2; D is perhaps TRBD1 (6 bases). Germline CDR1 reads DFQATT; CDR2 reads SNEGSKA (reference sequence). The CDR3 totals 15 residues. Trimming cost V 6 bases and J 0 bases, with 17 bases left between them. CDR3 loop: CSAPWEDSPNYGYTF. CDR3 coding DNA: TGCAGTGCCCCCTGGGAGGACAGCCCTAACTATGGCTACACCTTC.

This clonotype was detected only a few times. V usage is TRBV4-1 and J usage is TRBJ2-6; TRBD2 matches at 9 bases. The CDR3 sequence is 18 residues long. Germline trimming cut 4 bases from V and 2 bases from J; bases unmatched to any gene: 9. In germline, CDR1 is MGHRA, CDR2 YSYEKL. The DNA for the CDR3 is TGCGCCAGCAGCCCCCCCCGAGCTAGCGGGACTGGGGCCAACGTCCTGACTTTC. As protein: CASSPPRASGTGANVLTF.

This clonotype was seen more than once but under ten times. The CDR3 sequence: CSVGRLTETGELFF. The CDR3, as DNA: TGCAGCGTTGGAAGACTAACAGAGACCGGGGAGCTGTTTTTT. V usage is TRBV29-1 and J usage is TRBJ2-2, with D perhaps matching TRBD2 (5 bases). Germline CDR1 and CDR2: SQVTM and ANQGSEA. CDR3 length: 14 residues. V lost 4 bases, J lost 5 bases, and 14 bases lay in between.

Details on this clonotype: A read error may produce the germline difference seen at one junction end. The chain uses TRBV24-1 and TRBJ2-1; 10 bases agree with TRBD1. CDR1 is KGHDR and CDR2 is SFDVKD in the germline V gene. The CDR3 is 21 residues long. The CDR3 loop is CAASDFRGQGTNPSSYNEQFF. The DNA for the CDR3 is TGTGCCGCCAGTGATTTTAGGGGACAGGGGACCAACCCCAGCTCCTACAATGAGCAGTTCTTC.

The rearrangement links TRBV4-1 to TRBJ2-7; 9 bases line up with TRBD2. This CDR3 has 16 amino acids. Unmatched junction bases numbered 5, after V lost 0 bases and J lost 2 bases. Germline values: CDR1 MGHRA, CDR2 YSYEKL. This chain's CDR3 is CASSQEVLAGTYEQYF. In DNA, the CDR3 is TGCGCCAGCAGCCAAGAGGTCCTAGCGGGAACCTACGAGCAGTACTTC.

This sequence joins TRBV16 and TRBJ2-5; 7 nucleotides align to TRBD1. The V and J ends lost 5 bases and 3 bases, in that order; junction bases with no gene match: 3. CDR1 KGHSY and CDR2 FQNENV come from the germline V gene. The CDR3 contains 13 residues. CDR3 amino acids: CASSRQGKETQYF. DNA for the CDR3: TGTGCCAGCAGCAGACAGGGAAAAGAGACCCAGTACTTC.

This clonotype was seen repeatedly, ten times or more. CDR3: CASSESGTGYEQYV. In DNA, the CDR3 is TGTGCCAGCAGTGAAAGCGGGACCGGGTACGAGCAGTACGTC. The chain carries TRBV2 and TRBJ2-7; 7 bases line up with TRBD2. With 2 bases clipped from V and 4 bases from J, the junction kept 5 bases outside the gene matches. The CDR3 is 14 residues long. Germline values: CDR1 SNHLY, CDR2 FYNNEI.

The chain couples TRBV5-1 to TRBJ1-2, with 7 bases aligning to TRBD1. CDR3 length: 15 amino acids. V dropped 1 base and J dropped 8; count of bases not matched to a gene: 11. CDR1 and CDR2 (germline): SGHRS, YFSETQ. The CDR3 spells CASSLRQGPRSGYTF. CDR3 DNA sequence: TGCGCCAGCAGCTTGAGACAGGGTCCCAGATCAGGCTACACCTTC.

This rearrangement joins TRBV7-8 to TRBJ1-1, with D possibly being TRBD1 (6 bases). V was shortened by 0 bases and J by 0 bases, with 11 bases between the two germline ends. This CDR3 contains 16 residues. From germline, CDR1 is SGHVS and CDR2 FQNEAQ. CDR3 in DNA: TGTGCCAGCAGCTTAGCAGTGAGGGGGTTGAACACTGAAGCTTTCTTT. It yields the protein CASSLAVRGLNTEAFF.

The table lists this clonotype with a few counts. This chain connects TRBV10-2 to TRBJ2-2; D ambiguous. This CDR3 spans 14 amino acids. V was pared by 3 bases and J by 3 bases, with 8 bases between. CDR1 WSHSY and CDR2 SAAADI come from the germline V gene. The CDR3 coding sequence is TGCGCCAGCAGTGATCGAAGGGACACCGGGGAGCTGTTTTTT. Amino acids: CASSDRRDTGELFF.

This clonotype has a count of ten or more. The chain combines TRBV4-1 with TRBJ1-6; D uncertain. The CDR3 is made up of 13 amino acids. Trimming cost V 2 bases and J 7 bases, with 6 bases left between them. Germline assignment: CDR1 MGHRA and CDR2 YSYEKL. DNA of the CDR3: TGCGCCAGCAGCCAATACGGGAATTCACCCCTCCACTTT. This sequence encodes CASSQYGNSPLHF.

This clonotype showed up many times. The genes are TRBV15 and TRBJ1-1, with D perhaps matching TRBD1 (6 bases). Looked up from germline, CDR1 is LNHNV and CDR2 is YYDKDF (reference sequence). Deletions cut 0 bases from V and 1 base from J, with 9 bases between. The CDR3 sequence is 15 residues long. The CDR3 DNA reads as TGTGCCACCAGCAGAGACAGGGGAGGGAACACTGAAGCTTTCTTT. It is translated as CATSRDRGGNTEAFF.

The DNA of the CDR3 is TGTGCCACCAGTGATCGACAGGGGGCTAGCACAGATACGCAGTATTTT. Residues: CATSDRQGASTDTQYF. The chain carries TRBV24-1 and TRBJ2-3; 10 bases agree with TRBD1. The CDR3 spans 16 residues. J was trimmed by 0 bases and V by 3 bases; bases with no gene match: 2. CDR1 KGHDR and CDR2 SFDVKD come from the germline V gene.

This clonotype was picked up a small number of times. The genes are TRBV9 and TRBJ2-3; D not resolved. The germline V and J ends were trimmed by 0 bases and 6 bases, with 11 bases remaining between them. From germline, CDR1 is SGDLS and CDR2 YYNGEE. CDR3 length: 14 residues. The CDR3 is CASSVDGLVDTQYF. The CDR3 region has the DNA TGTGCCAGCAGCGTAGATGGGTTAGTCGATACGCAGTATTTT.

This chain joins TRBV15 and TRBJ2-1; D may be TRBD2 (7 bases). This CDR3 is built from 17 residues. CDR1 and CDR2 from the germline V gene are LNHNV and YYDKDF (reference sequence). The V end was cut by 0 bases, the J end by 9 bases, with 21 bases between. The CDR3 DNA reads TGTGCCACCAGCAGAGATTGGGGGGGCCGCGACAATCGTGAGCAGTTCTTC. It yields the protein CATSRDWGGRDNREQFF.

Ten or more counts support this clonotype. The rearrangement links TRBV28 to TRBJ2-7; D not certain. V was pared by 1 base and J by 5 bases, with 6 bases between. Germline V gene sequence: CDR1 MDHEN, CDR2 SYDVKM. The CDR3 contains 12 residues. The CDR3 here is CASSLSDNEQYF. DNA of the CDR3: TGTGCCAGCAGTTTATCCGACAACGAGCAGTACTTC. Complete variable domain (other parts from reference TRBV28 and TRBJ2-7): DVKVTQSSRYLVKRTGEKVFLECVQDMDHENMFWYRQDPGLGLRLIYFSYDVKMKEKGDIPEGYSVSREKKERFSLILESASTNQTSMYLCASSLSDNEQYFGPGTRLTVT.

The chain has TRBV28 and TRBJ2-7; TRBD1 matches at 9 bases. From germline, CDR1 is MDHEN and CDR2 SYDVKM. V shed 2 bases, J shed 5 bases, and the junction held 4 bases outside the gene matches. This CDR3 has 14 residues. As DNA, the CDR3 is TGTGCCAGCAGTTTAGGGACAGGGCGCGACGAGCAGTACTTC. Encoded protein: CASSLGTGRDEQYF.

The chain employs TRBV7-9 and TRBJ1-2; possibly TRBD1 for D (5 bases). V was trimmed by 2 bases and J by 1 base, leaving 17 bases between them. There are 17 residues in the CDR3. Germline V gives CDR1 SEHNR, CDR2 FQNEAQ (reference sequence). The CDR3 is CASSLSSFAGSNYGYTF. The CDR3 DNA follows: TGTGCCAGCAGCTTATCATCCTTCGCAGGGAGTAACTATGGCTACACCTTC. The entire variable domain, with the rest obtained from reference TRBV7-9 and TRBJ1-2, is as follows: DTGVSQNPRHKITKRGQNVTFRCDPISEHNRLYWYRQTLGQGPEFLTYFQNEAQLEKSRLLSDRFSAERPKGSFSTLEIQRTEQGDSAMYLCASSLSSFAGSNYGYTFGSGTRLTVV.

The chain is built from TRBV6-5 and TRBJ2-7; D ambiguous. There are 12 residues in the CDR3. The germline V gene encodes CDR1 MNHEY and CDR2 SVGAGI. The V end was cut by 2 bases, the J end by 7 bases, with 9 bases between. CDR3 region: CASSYGSGEQYF. The CDR3 DNA reads as TGTGCCAGCAGTTACGGCAGTGGGGAGCAGTACTTC.

This clonotype was counted only a few times. The chain uses TRBV7-8 and TRBJ2-1; a possible D gene is TRBD2 (6 bases). CDR3 length: 15 amino acids. Germline V gives CDR1 SGHVS, CDR2 FQNEAQ. The germline V and J ends were trimmed by 5 bases and 9 bases, with 20 bases remaining between them. The CDR3 protein is CASSPYLAGGVEQFF. The CDR3 DNA follows: TGTGCCAGCAGCCCGTACTTGGCTGGCGGGGTTGAGCAGTTCTTC.

The V and J genes are TRBV6-1 and TRBJ2-5, with D unresolved. The CDR3 runs 14 residues. V gave up 2 bases and J gave up 5 bases, with 12 bases separating them. CDR1 MNHNS and CDR2 SASEGT come from the germline V gene. CDR3 coding DNA: TGTGCCAGCAGTGAACGGCGCTACGTGGAGACCCAGTACTTC. Residues: CASSERRYVETQYF.

The gene calls are TRBV7-8 and TRBJ2-1, with TRBD2 identical over 13 bases. The CDR3 has 19 amino acids. The junction had 5 bases not matched to a gene; V was cut back by 0 bases and J by 0 bases. Germline V CDR1 and CDR2: SGHVS, FQNEAQ. CDR3 in amino acids: CASSLAMRTSGSSYNEQFF. The CDR3 nucleotides are TGTGCCAGCAGCTTAGCAATGAGGACTAGCGGGAGCTCCTACAATGAGCAGTTCTTC.

This clonotype was seen only a few times. The J gene is TRBJ2-3, the V gene TRBV3-1, with D tentatively TRBD2 (6 bases). The V gene's germline CDR1 is LGHDT and CDR2 YNNKEL (reference sequence). Trimming took off 0 bases at V and 4 bases at J, with 11 bases between the two ends. The CDR3 runs 15 residues. The CDR3 nucleotides are TGTGCCAGCAGCCAAGAAGGAGGGCGCGCAGATACGCAGTATTTT. Its translation is CASSQEGGRADTQYF.

This clonotype has a handful of counts. This chain uses TRBV4-2 with TRBJ1-1; a weak D match, TRBD1 (5 bases). The germline V gene encodes CDR1 LGHNA and CDR2 YNFKEQ. This CDR3 contains 15 residues. Trimming stripped 0 bases from V and 1 base from J, with 9 bases between. CDR3 amino acids: CASSQEVGQNTEAFF. DNA for the CDR3: TGTGCCAGCAGCCAAGAGGTAGGACAGAACACTGAAGCTTTCTTT.

The chain couples TRBV29-1 to TRBJ2-1, with a weak D call TRBD2 (5 bases). The ends were cut back, 4 bases at V and 4 bases at J, with 14 bases in the middle. CDR1 is SQVTM, CDR2 ANQGSEA, per germline. The CDR3 totals 14 residues. The CDR3 DNA sequence: TGCAGCGTTGTCCGGGGTGGGGTGTACAATGAGCAGTTCTTC. Translation: CSVVRGGVYNEQFF.

The chain joins TRBV9 to TRBJ2-1; D not resolved. The CDR3 sequence is 16 residues long. V lost 0 bases and J 0 bases, leaving 10 bases between the germline ends. The V gene's germline CDR1 is SGDLS and CDR2 YYNGEE. The CDR3 loop is CASSVGSASSYNEQFF. The CDR3 region has the DNA TGTGCCAGCAGCGTAGGGAGCGCCAGCTCCTACAATGAGCAGTTCTTC. Drawing the rest from reference TRBV9 and TRBJ2-1, the complete variable domain is DSGVTQTPKHLITATGQRVTLRCSPRSGDLSVYWYQQSLDQGLQFLIQYYNGEERAKGNILERFSAQQFPDLHSELNLSSLELGDSALYFCASSVGSASSYNEQFFGPGTRLTVL.

Ten or more counts support this clonotype. The gene calls are TRBV29-1 and TRBJ2-1; D ambiguous. The V gene's germline CDR1 is SQVTM and CDR2 ANQGSEA. V was trimmed by 3 bases and J by 6 bases, leaving 12 bases between them. This CDR3 comprises 13 residues. CDR3 sequence: CSVEQDPANEQFF. CDR3 DNA sequence: TGCAGCGTTGAGCAGGACCCCGCCAATGAGCAGTTCTTC.

This clonotype was counted only a few times. The CDR3 DNA sequence: TGCGCCAGCAGCCTTAAAATCACAGGGGGTAATACCGGGGAGCTGTTTTTT. It encodes CASSLKITGGNTGELFF. The chain has TRBV4-1 and TRBJ2-2; TRBD1 matches at 8 bases. CDR3 length equals 17 residues. V shed 4 bases, J shed 5 bases, and the junction held 12 bases outside the gene matches. Germline assignment: CDR1 MGHRA and CDR2 YSYEKL.

This chain joins TRBV20-1 and TRBJ1-1, with a tentative D call TRBD1 (5 bases). This CDR3 is 15 amino acids long. Germline V gene sequence: CDR1 DFQATT, CDR2 SNEGSKA (reference sequence). Trimming removed 0 bases from V and 3 bases from J, with 14 bases in between. CDR3 nucleotide sequence: TGCAGTGCTAGAGATCGAGCAGGGCGGTACACTGAAGCTTTCTTT. It specifies CSARDRAGRYTEAFF.

This clonotype was counted many times. CDR3 coding DNA: TGTGCCAGCAGTTACCTAGGGGGCGGGGGGGCGCAGGAGACCCAGTACTTC. Its protein is CASSYLGGGGAQETQYF. The chain uses TRBV12-3 or TRBV12-4 and TRBJ2-5, with 9 bases that match TRBD2. The J segment lost 5 bases and the V segment lost 4 bases, leaving 14 bases of the junction unmatched. CDR3 length: 17 amino acids.

This clonotype has at least ten counts. This chain uses TRBV12-3 or TRBV12-4 with TRBJ2-7; D not resolved. The CDR3 is made up of 12 amino acids. V gave up 5 bases and J gave up 5 bases, with 10 bases separating them. The CDR3 protein is CASSQYYHEQYF. The CDR3 DNA reads TGTGCCAGCAGTCAATACTACCACGAGCAGTACTTC.